The following is a TCR beta chain sequence with its context. The CDR3 is 13 residues long. Up to roughly 2 ug genomic DNA was used for TCRB CDR3 amplification. Primers: 60 V beta forward and 13 J beta reverse. Libraries were prepared by immunoSEQ multiplex PCR; TCRdb keeps only in-frame clonotypes and omits some of them. The sample consists of around 100,000 clones, around 81% of them appearing once. This sample was included in a study of glioma-infiltrating T cells after dendritic cell vaccination. About the research overall: Dendritic cells derived from monocytes and pulsed with autologous tumor lysate formed the vaccine.

This clonotype originated in a human donor with glioblastoma. The source was blood, collected before dendritic cell vaccination. V gene TRBV7-5 combines with J gene TRBJ1-5; the listed D gene, TRBD1, was not tested against the DNA. TRBV7-5 is assigned pseudogene status. The CDR3 sequence: CVRSSRGNQPQHF. DNA for the CDR3: TGTGTCAGAAGCTCCAGGGGGAATCAGCCCCAGCATTTT.